This TCR beta chain was obtained from a study of immune evolution from preneoplasia to lung adenocarcinoma. Background on the study: HLA loss of heterozygosity: about 7% AIS, about 14% MIA, roughly 30% ADC, none AAH. Study-level findings and limits: Normal lung had highest clonality; later lesions appeared denser, more diverse.

Germline CDR1 is MNHEY and CDR2 is SMNVEV (reference sequence). This CDR3 is 13 amino acids long. V lost 6 bases to trimming and J lost 2 bases, with 11 bases between them. This clone was recorded only once. Its cognate antigen is unknown. The protocol was immunoSEQ multiplex PCR, while the TCRdb copy is restricted to in-frame clones and leaves out a portion. The sample has 4,000 to 4,500 clones; around 83% are singletons. Patients had resection in Japan or China between about 2014 and 2017. Two lung cancer pathologists independently confirmed each histologic diagnosis. V and J are TRBV27 and TRBJ2-7; unclear D gene. Sample: FFPE minimally invasive lung adenocarcinoma tissue. This TCR derives from a person between 60 and 69 years old with lung adenocarcinoma. In nucleotides, the CDR3 is TGTGCCAGCAGATCTACTGGAACCTACGAGCAGTACTTC. Protein: CASRSTGTYEQYF.